These 22 T cell receptor beta chains share one sample of origin, sequenced in a study of blood T cell repertoires in COVID-19. Profiled with immunoSEQ multiplex PCR; TCRdb holds only in-frame clones, not every one. Among about 250,000 clones listed, 70% to 90% were seen once. The sample was peripheral blood. Source of these receptors: a man aged 45 to 65 with active or convalescent COVID-19.

V usage is TRBV2 and J usage is TRBJ2-1; D is ambiguous. The CDR3 is 15 residues long. Trimming stripped 8 bases from V and 6 bases from J, with 20 bases between. Germline CDR1 reads SNHLY; CDR2 reads FYNNEI. The CDR3 protein is CASLIDPYAANEQFF. In DNA, the CDR3 is TGTGCCAGCCTAATCGACCCCTATGCGGCCAATGAGCAGTTCTTC.

V usage is TRBV19 and J usage is TRBJ2-3; no clear D. V shed 3 bases and J shed 1 base, with 8 bases lying between them. The CDR3 runs to 14 residues. Germline V CDR1 and CDR2: LNHDA, SQIVND (reference sequence). CDR3 sequence (DNA): TGTGCCAGTAGTATTGCGAGCGGCACAGATACGCAGTATTTT. It yields the protein CASSIASGTDTQYF.

This clone has more than one count but fewer than ten. The chain uses TRBV19 and TRBJ2-7; 11 nucleotides match TRBD2. The CDR3 loop spans 15 amino acids. With V trimmed by 9 bases and J by 4 bases, 11 bases remained unmatched. The V gene's germline CDR1 is LNHDA and CDR2 SQIVND (reference sequence). CDR3 sequence (DNA): TGTGCCAGGCGGTCCGGGACTAGCGGAACATACGAGCAGTACTTC. Protein sequence: CARRSGTSGTYEQYF.

This chain joins TRBV6-5 and TRBJ1-5, with D perhaps TRBD1 (6 bases). Germline assignment: CDR1 MNHEY and CDR2 SVGAGI. With 8 bases removed from V and 6 bases from J, the gap between germline ends came to 14 bases. The CDR3 runs to 13 residues. The CDR3 protein is CASEAGGGQPQHF. CDR3 nucleotides: TGTGCCAGCGAAGCGGGAGGGGGTCAGCCCCAGCATTTT.

This chain uses TRBV12-3 or TRBV12-4 with TRBJ1-1; D uncertain. The CDR3 is 12 residues long. Trimming took 5 bases from V and 0 from J, leaving 4 bases between them. CDR3 nucleotide sequence: TGTGCCAGCAGTCAAATGAACACTGAAGCTTTCTTT. This codes for CASSQMNTEAFF.

This clone has a handful of counts. This rearrangement joins TRBV10-1 to TRBJ1-5; 8 nucleotides align to TRBD1. With V trimmed by 6 bases and J by 0 bases, 13 bases remained unmatched. CDR3 length: 18 residues. Germline lookup yields CDR1 WNHNN and CDR2 SYGVQD (reference sequence). The CDR3 loop reads CASSGDRGSPYSNQPQHF. The CDR3 bases are TGCGCCAGCAGCGGTGACAGGGGAAGTCCCTATAGCAATCAGCCCCAGCATTTT.

The CDR3 bases are TGTGCCAGCAGCTTGGCCCAGGACGAGCAGTACTTC. It codes for CASSLAQDEQYF. The rearrangement uses TRBV5-4 and TRBJ2-7; D is unresolved. The CDR3 contains 12 residues. Per germline, CDR1 SGHNT and CDR2 YYREEE (reference sequence). The germline V and J ends were trimmed by 0 bases and 5 bases, with 6 bases remaining between them.

This chain uses TRBV29-1 with TRBJ1-2; no firm D call. The V and J ends lost 7 bases and 6 bases respectively, with 15 bases between them. The CDR3 extends over 12 amino acids. Germline values: CDR1 SQVTM, CDR2 ANQGSEA. In DNA, the CDR3 is TGCAGCGGGTATGCCCCTCGGGATGGCTACACCTTC. Amino acid sequence: CSGYAPRDGYTF. The full variable domain, completed using reference TRBV29-1 and TRBJ1-2, is SAVISQKPSRDICQRGTSLTIQCQVDSQVTMMFWYRQQPGQSLTLIATANQGSEATYESGFVIDKFPISRPNLTFSTLTVSNMSPEDSSIYLCSGYAPRDGYTFGSGTRLTVV.

Remarks on this clone: The junction shows a germline mismatch at one end, possibly a read error. This sequence joins TRBV9 and TRBJ1-4; tentatively, D is TRBD1 (6 bases). Looked up from germline, CDR1 is SGDLS and CDR2 is YYNGEE. CDR3 length: 15 residues. CDR3 bases: TGTGCCAGCAACGTACGGGGGGCTCTTTCTGAAAAACTGTTTTTT. Its translation is CASNVRGALSEKLFF.

This clone was recorded only once. V and J are TRBV11-2 and TRBJ1-4; unclear D gene. Germline V gene data show CDR1 as SGHAT and CDR2 as FQNNGV. V was trimmed by 1 base and J by 4 bases, leaving 19 bases between them. CDR3 length: 18 residues. CDR3 sequence (DNA): TGTGCCAGCAGCTTAGCGGGAGGACTCGGGCGGGGTAATGAAAAACTGTTTTTT. Translating gives CASSLAGGLGRGNEKLFF.

The chain links TRBV5-4 to TRBJ2-6; 8 bases match TRBD1. CDR3 size: 18 residues. V shed 4 bases and J 0 bases; nucleotides not matched to a gene: 9. Germline assignment: CDR1 SGHNT and CDR2 YYREEE (reference sequence). The CDR3 loop is CASSPPRDRPSGANVLTF. CDR3 sequence (DNA): TGTGCCAGCAGCCCCCCCCGGGACAGGCCCTCTGGGGCCAACGTCCTGACTTTC. The whole variable domain, remainder taken from reference TRBV5-4 and TRBJ2-6, is ETGVTQSPTHLIKTRGQQVTLRCSSQSGHNTVSWYQQALGQGPQFIFQYYREEENGRGNFPPRFSGLQFPNYSSELNVNALELDDSALYLCASSPPRDRPSGANVLTFGAGSRLTVL.

The rearrangement uses TRBV7-8 and TRBJ1-1; a weak D match, TRBD1 (6 bases). The length of the CDR3 is 14 residues. Deletions cut 5 bases from V and 8 bases from J, with 18 bases between. The germline V gene encodes CDR1 SGHVS and CDR2 FQNEAQ. In nucleotides, the CDR3 is TGTGCCAGCAGCCCAACAGGGTGGAGAGGAGAAGCTTTCTTT. It specifies CASSPTGWRGEAFF.

The chain employs TRBV18 and TRBJ1-1; perhaps TRBD1 as D (5 bases). The CDR3 runs 12 residues. Trimming removed 8 bases at V and 0 bases at J, with 7 bases between. CDR1 is KGHSH, CDR2 LQKENI, per germline. CDR3 protein: CASADMNTEAFF. CDR3 bases: TGTGCCAGCGCGGACATGAACACTGAAGCTTTCTTT.

This chain connects TRBV5-4 to TRBJ1-1; the match to TRBD1 covers 8 bases. Germline V lookup: CDR1 SGHNT, CDR2 YYREEE (reference sequence). The trim removed 4 bases at V and 5 bases at J, leaving 10 bases unmatched. The CDR3 is 15 amino acids. The CDR3 here is CASSGLADRDTEAFF. CDR3 bases: TGTGCCAGCAGCGGTCTGGCGGACAGGGATACTGAAGCTTTCTTT. The full variable domain, completed using reference TRBV5-4 and TRBJ1-1, is ETGVTQSPTHLIKTRGQQVTLRCSSQSGHNTVSWYQQALGQGPQFIFQYYREEENGRGNFPPRFSGLQFPNYSSELNVNALELDDSALYLCASSGLADRDTEAFFGQGTRLTVV.

The chain recombines TRBV7-9 with TRBJ2-5, with 7 bases aligning to TRBD1. Looked up from germline, CDR1 is SEHNR and CDR2 is FQNEAQ (reference sequence). This CDR3 spans 17 amino acids. V gave up 6 bases and J gave up 1 base; unmatched junction bases: 14. The CDR3 bases are TGTGCCAGCAGACCAAACAGACAGGGAAAAAGCCAAGAGACCCAGTACTTC. This gives the protein CASRPNRQGKSQETQYF.

This chain connects TRBV7-9 to TRBJ1-2; D is perhaps TRBD1 (5 bases). V was shortened by 4 bases and J by 4 bases, with 16 bases between the two germline ends. The CDR3 consists of 15 residues. Germline CDR1 and CDR2: SEHNR and FQNEAQ (reference sequence). The CDR3 sequence is CASSSWMGPLYGYTF. CDR3 nucleotides: TGTGCCAGCAGCTCTTGGATGGGGCCCCTCTATGGCTACACCTTC. The entire variable domain, with the rest obtained from reference TRBV7-9 and TRBJ1-2, is as follows: DTGVSQNPRHKITKRGQNVTFRCDPISEHNRLYWYRQTLGQGPEFLTYFQNEAQLEKSRLLSDRFSAERPKGSFSTLEIQRTEQGDSAMYLCASSSWMGPLYGYTFGSGTRLTVV.

This chain joins TRBV9 and TRBJ2-6; D gene unclear. V lost 0 bases and J 1 base, leaving 5 bases between the germline ends. The germline CDR1 and CDR2 sequences are SGDLS and YYNGEE. This CDR3 spans 15 amino acids. The CDR3 loop is CASSVALSGANVLTF. CDR3 DNA sequence: TGTGCCAGCAGCGTAGCTCTTTCTGGGGCCAACGTCCTGACTTTC. Complete variable domain (other parts from reference TRBV9 and TRBJ2-6): DSGVTQTPKHLITATGQRVTLRCSPRSGDLSVYWYQQSLDQGLQFLIQYYNGEERAKGNILERFSAQQFPDLHSELNLSSLELGDSALYFCASSVALSGANVLTFGAGSRLTVL.

The chain joins TRBV23-1 to TRBJ2-1; 13 positions match TRBD2. TRBV23-1 is an ORF, and what it does is uncertain. J gave up 8 bases and V 6 bases, and 13 bases lay outside the gene matches. The length of the CDR3 is 17 residues. CDR3 DNA: TGCGCCAGCAGCCCGTTCTCTCCGGGACTAGCGGGACATGAGCAGTTCTTC. This sequence encodes CASSPFSPGLAGHEQFF.

The rearrangement joins TRBV7-9 to TRBJ2-2; 8 nucleotides agree with TRBD1. V gave up 2 bases and J gave up 5 bases; unmatched junction bases: 13. Germline CDR1 and CDR2: SEHNR and FQNEAQ (reference sequence). The CDR3 has 18 residues. The CDR3: CASSLRRAGGAGTGELFF. CDR3 bases: TGTGCCAGCAGCTTAAGGAGGGCAGGGGGCGCGGGAACCGGGGAGCTGTTTTTT.

This chain connects TRBV5-4 to TRBJ2-3, with 13 bases lining up with TRBD2. The germline gives CDR1 SGHNT, CDR2 YYREEE (reference sequence). The J segment lost 4 bases and the V segment lost 0 bases, leaving 11 bases of the junction unmatched. CDR3 size: 19 residues. CDR3 sequence (DNA): TGTGCCAGCAGCTTGGGGTCCGGACTAGCGGGAGCCTGGGCAGATACGCAGTATTTT. It yields the protein CASSLGSGLAGAWADTQYF.

This clone has only one observation. Different DNA sequences within this sample yield the same CDR3. The chain is built from TRBV10-3 and TRBJ1-4; D gene uncertain. The CDR3 loop spans 15 amino acids. Germline lookup yields CDR1 ENHRY and CDR2 SYGVKD. Trimming pared 0 bases from V and 3 bases from J, leaving 8 bases between. CDR3 bases: TGTGCCATCAGTGAGTCAGGTGGAGCTAATGAAAAACTGTTTTTT. It translates to CAISESGGANEKLFF.

The rearrangement uses TRBV2 and TRBJ1-1; 7 nucleotides match TRBD1. The J segment lost 2 bases and the V segment lost 1 base, leaving 4 bases of the junction unmatched. Germline CDR1 is SNHLY and CDR2 is FYNNEI. The CDR3 length is 15 residues. The CDR3 nucleotides read TGTGCCAGCAGTGAAGATACAGGGGCCAACACTGAAGCTTTCTTT. Translated, it gives CASSEDTGANTEAFF.